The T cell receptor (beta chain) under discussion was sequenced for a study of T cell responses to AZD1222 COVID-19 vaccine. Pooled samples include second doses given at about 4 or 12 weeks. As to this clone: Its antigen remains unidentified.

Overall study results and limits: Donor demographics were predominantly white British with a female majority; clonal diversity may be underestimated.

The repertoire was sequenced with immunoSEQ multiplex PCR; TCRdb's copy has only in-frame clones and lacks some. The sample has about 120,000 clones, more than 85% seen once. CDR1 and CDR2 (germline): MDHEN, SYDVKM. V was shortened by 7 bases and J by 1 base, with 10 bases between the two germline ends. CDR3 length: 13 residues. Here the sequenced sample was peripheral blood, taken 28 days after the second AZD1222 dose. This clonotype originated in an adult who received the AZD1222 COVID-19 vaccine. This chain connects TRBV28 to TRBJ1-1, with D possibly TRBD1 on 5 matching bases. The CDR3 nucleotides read TGTGCCAGCACGGGGGATCGGAACACTGAAGCTTTCTTT. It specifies CASTGDRNTEAFF. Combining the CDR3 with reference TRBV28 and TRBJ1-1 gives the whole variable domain DVKVTQSSRYLVKRTGEKVFLECVQDMDHENMFWYRQDPGLGLRLIYFSYDVKMKEKGDIPEGYSVSREKKERFSLILESASTNQTSMYLCASTGDRNTEAFFGQGTRLTVV.